This TCR beta chain came from a study of blood T cell repertoires in COVID-19. At the level of the study: Donors in the United States, Italy and Spain gave samples during acute or convalescent COVID-19. T cells, B-cell-depleted T cells, or PBMCs supplied cDNA or gDNA.

In the source study's methods: Reference gene primers were amplified, and this amplification served to estimate nucleated cell counts. Using immunoSEQ multiplex PCR, the repertoire was profiled, and TCRdb retains in-frame clones only, with some absent. The DNA was the basis for D and trimming; V, J and clone size are from that table. The data hold under 250,000 clones, with around 80% observed a single time. Germline V gives CDR1 GTSNPN, CDR2 SVGIG (reference sequence). The CDR3 is 13 residues long. The J segment lost 2 bases and the V segment lost 5 bases, leaving 1 base of the junction unmatched. The receptor was isolated from a man aged 40-50 years with acute or convalescent COVID-19. This chain links TRBV30 with TRBJ1-2; 11 bases agree with TRBD1. The specimen sequenced was peripheral blood. This chain's CDR3 is CAWGQGANYGYTF. The CDR3 region has the DNA TGTGCCTGGGGACAGGGGGCGAACTATGGCTACACCTTC.